The present TCR beta chain was sequenced within a study of T cells after yellow fever vaccination. MiXCR was run by TCRdb on the 5' RACE reads, yielding one entry per CDR3 protein. The sample contains around 300,000 distinct CDR3 sequences, approximately 12% of which appear only once. Looked up from germline, CDR1 is SNHLY and CDR2 is FYNNEI. V trimming: 7 bases; J trimming: 3 bases; junction bases outside the gene matches: 7. CDR3 size: 15 residues. The chain links TRBV2 to TRBJ2-1; TRBD2 aligns across 9 bases. Sequenced here: CD4+ T cells sorted from PBMCs, sampled 45 days after the yellow fever booster vaccination. The receptor was derived from a man between 25 and 39 years old who received the YFV17D yellow fever vaccine. CDR3 amino acids: CASMANSGGYNEQFF. The CDR3 nucleotides read TGTGCCAGCATGGCCAATAGCGGGGGCTACAATGAGCAGTTCTTC.